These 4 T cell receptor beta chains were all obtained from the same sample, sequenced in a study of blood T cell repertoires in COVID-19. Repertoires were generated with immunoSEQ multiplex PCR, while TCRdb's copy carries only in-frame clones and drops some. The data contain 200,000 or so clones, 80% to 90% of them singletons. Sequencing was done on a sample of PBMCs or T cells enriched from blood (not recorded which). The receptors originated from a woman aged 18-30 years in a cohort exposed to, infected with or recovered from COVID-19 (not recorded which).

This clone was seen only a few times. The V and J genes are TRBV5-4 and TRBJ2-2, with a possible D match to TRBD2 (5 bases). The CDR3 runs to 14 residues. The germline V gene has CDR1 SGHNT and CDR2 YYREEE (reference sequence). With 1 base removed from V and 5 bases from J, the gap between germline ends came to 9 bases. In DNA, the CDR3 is TGTGCCAGCAGCTTGTTCGGAGGAACCGGGGAGCTGTTTTTT. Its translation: CASSLFGGTGELFF.

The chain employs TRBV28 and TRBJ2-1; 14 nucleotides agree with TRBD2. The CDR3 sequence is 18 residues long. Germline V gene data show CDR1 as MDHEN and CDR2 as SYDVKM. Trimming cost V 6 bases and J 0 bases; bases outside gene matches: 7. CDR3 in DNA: TGTGCCAGCAGACTCGGACTAGCGGGGGGAAGCTCCTACAATGAGCAGTTCTTC. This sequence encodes CASRLGLAGGSSYNEQFF.

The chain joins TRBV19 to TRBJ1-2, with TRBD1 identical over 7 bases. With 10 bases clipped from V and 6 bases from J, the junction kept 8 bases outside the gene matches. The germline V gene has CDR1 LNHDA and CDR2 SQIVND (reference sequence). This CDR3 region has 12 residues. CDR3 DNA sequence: TGTGCCACTACGGACAGGAACCATGGCTACACCTTC. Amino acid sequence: CATTDRNHGYTF. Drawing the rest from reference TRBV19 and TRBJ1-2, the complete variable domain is DGGITQSPKYLFRKEGQNVTLSCEQNLNHDAMYWYRQDPGQGLRLIYYSQIVNDFQKGDIAEGYSVSREKKESFPLTVTSAQKNPTAFYLCATTDRNHGYTFGSGTRLTVV.

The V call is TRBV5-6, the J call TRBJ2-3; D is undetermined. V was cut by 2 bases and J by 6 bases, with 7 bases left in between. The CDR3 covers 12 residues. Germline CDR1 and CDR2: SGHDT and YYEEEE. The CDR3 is CASSLQWDTQYF. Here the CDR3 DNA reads TGTGCCAGCAGCTTACAGTGGGATACGCAGTATTTT. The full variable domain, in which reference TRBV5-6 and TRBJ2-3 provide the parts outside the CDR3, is DAGVTQSPTHLIKTRGQQVTLRCSPKSGHDTVSWYQQALGQGPQFIFQYYEEEERQRGNFPDRFSGHQFPNYSSELNVNALLLGDSALYLCASSLQWDTQYFGPGTRLTVL.